Only one count was recorded for the clone carrying this T cell receptor (beta chain). Its antigen is unidentified. Unstimulated Tregs (CD4+CD25+CD127-) and CD4+CD25- non-Tregs were sorted from PBMCs. This sample is part of a study of Tregs in tolerant kidney transplant recipients. Study information: Mixed chimerism was transient after nonmyeloablative marrow transplants from related graft donors.

Overall study findings and caveats: The small number of patients limits these findings pending further validation. This study did not directly address biological reproducibility.

The CDR3 has 13 amino acids. The V end lost 3 bases, the J end lost 7 bases, and 9 bases lay between the germline ends. The germline CDR1 and CDR2 sequences are ENHRY and SYGVKD. TCRdb's copy holds only in-frame clones and misses some; the assay was immunoSEQ multiplex PCR. The sample holds 100,000 to 120,000 clones; about 90% are singletons and the top ten take under 0.35%. The chain links TRBV10-3 to TRBJ2-2; no clear D gene. The sequencing used CD4+ T cells from blood, collected before the transplant. The source is a human donor who received a combined kidney and bone marrow transplant. The CDR3 loop reads CAISEPGLGELFF. CDR3 in DNA: TGTGCCATCAGTGAACCGGGTCTCGGGGAGCTGTTTTTT.